This T cell receptor beta chain was recorded in a study of blood T cell repertoires in COVID-19. Per germline, CDR1 LGHDT and CDR2 YNNKEL (reference sequence). V dropped 3 bases and J dropped 5; count of bases not matched to a gene: 5. The length of the CDR3 is 14 residues. Libraries were prepared by immunoSEQ multiplex PCR; TCRdb keeps only in-frame clonotypes and omits some of them. The data show around 300,000 clones, around 90% seen once. The clonotype originates from a woman aged 18 to 35 with acute COVID-19. Material for sequencing was PBMCs or T cells enriched from blood (not recorded which). The gene calls are TRBV3-1 (or the pseudogene TRBV3-2) and TRBJ2-3; 7 bases match TRBD2. The CDR3 sequence: CASSQVVAGDTQYF. CDR3 sequence (DNA): TGTGCCAGCAGCCAGGTTGTAGCGGGAGATACGCAGTATTTT.